This entry features one T cell receptor (beta chain) sequence. This clonotype has at least ten counts. The antigen it binds to is not known. Base quality data are lacking; no much larger clone is found one base away. This record comes from a study of early T cells in non-severe SARS-CoV-2 infection (TCRdb year 2021). As for the study more broadly: Because TCR sequencing was done on bulk RNA from unsorted whole blood, the alpha and beta chains could not be paired. Summary of the overall study and its limitations: Matching against VDJdb was skewed toward anti-spike CD8 responses, likely underestimated virus-specific expansions, and missed private and CD4 specificities.

The library was built by means of 5' RACE. TCRdb names NextSeq 500 as the instrument used. Unique molecular identifiers were attached to individual cDNA molecules in the TCR library protocol so that sequencing error and PCR bias could be corrected. Both TCR alpha and beta chains were sequenced, and tight co-correlation was observed between alpha and beta sequence abundances in each sample. On the authors' methods: Decombinator V4 was used to annotate the V gene, J gene and CDR3 of the TCR sequences. TCRs were defined as expanded if a significant change between any two time points was detected under a Poisson model with p below 0.0001. TCR abundances were normalised to the total number of TCRs sequenced in each sample and reported as counts per million. MAIT TCRs were defined by TRAV1-2 paired with TRAJ12, TRAJ20 or TRAJ33, and iNKT TCRs by TRAV10 paired with TRAJ18. VDJdb, accessed on 1 November 2021, was searched for TCRs annotated for CMV, EBV and SARS-CoV-2, and TCRs annotated for more than one antigen were excluded. The public reads were reprocessed in TCRdb via fastp at Q25 and MiXCR, keeping in-frame beta chains. Each CDR3 protein gets just one entry, which takes the most common genes and DNA from the rows behind it. Here the V and J calls rest on TCRdb's processing, not on the authors' analysis. For this sample there are 55,000 to 70,000 distinct CDR3 sequences; just under 5% appear just once. Roughly 5% of the sample comes from the top ten.

The study was a case-control design nested within a healthcare worker cohort in London, UK, with weekly nasopharyngeal swab PCR tests and blood sampling. Healthcare workers were recruited during the week of the UK lockdown, between 23 and 31 March 2020, and followed weekly for up to roughly 15 weeks. CDR1 and CDR2 are read off the germline V gene as SGDLS and YYNGEE. Its CDR3 holds 13 amino acids, cysteine through phenylalanine. Here the CDR3 DNA is all that survives: 39 bases in frame from base 1. Trimming costs V 0 bases and J 4 bases, and their ends lie 7 bases apart. The specimen sequenced was whole blood. This TCR was recovered from an adult who was a healthcare worker with PCR-confirmed SARS-CoV-2 infection or an uninfected control (not recorded which). The chain couples TRBV9 to TRBJ1-1; the D gene identity is not certain. At the DNA level, the sequence is TGTGCCAGCAGCGTAGGTAGCGGCACTGAAGCTTTCTTT. It codes for CASSVGSGTEAFF.